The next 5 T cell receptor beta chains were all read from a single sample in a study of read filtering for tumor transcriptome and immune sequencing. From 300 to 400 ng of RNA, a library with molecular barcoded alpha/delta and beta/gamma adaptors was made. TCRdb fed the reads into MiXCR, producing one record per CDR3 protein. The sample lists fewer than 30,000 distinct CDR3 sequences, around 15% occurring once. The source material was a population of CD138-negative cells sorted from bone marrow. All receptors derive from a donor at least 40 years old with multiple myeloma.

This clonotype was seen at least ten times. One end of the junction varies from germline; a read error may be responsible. The CDR3 here is CASSLGTGTASF. DNA of the CDR3: TGTGCCAGCAGCTTAGGTACCGGGACAGCTTCTTTC. The chain has TRBV11-2 and TRBJ2-1, with 7 bases lining up with TRBD1. Germline assignment: CDR1 SGHAT and CDR2 FQNNGV. CDR3 length: 12 amino acids.

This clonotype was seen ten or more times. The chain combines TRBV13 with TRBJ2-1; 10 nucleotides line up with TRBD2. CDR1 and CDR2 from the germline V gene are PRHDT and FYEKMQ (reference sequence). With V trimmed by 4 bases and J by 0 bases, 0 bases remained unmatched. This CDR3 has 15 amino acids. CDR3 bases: TGTGCCAGCAGCTCTAGCGGGGGCTCCTACAATGAGCAGTTCTTC. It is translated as CASSSSGGSYNEQFF.

The CDR3 DNA reads TGTGCCATCAGTGAGTCGGCCCCCGGCTACGAGCAGTACTTC. Residues: CAISESAPGYEQYF. The V gene is TRBV10-3, the J gene TRBJ2-7; D remains unclear. Deletions cut 0 bases from V and 3 bases from J, with 9 bases between. Germline CDR1 is ENHRY and CDR2 is SYGVKD. This CDR3 spans 14 amino acids.

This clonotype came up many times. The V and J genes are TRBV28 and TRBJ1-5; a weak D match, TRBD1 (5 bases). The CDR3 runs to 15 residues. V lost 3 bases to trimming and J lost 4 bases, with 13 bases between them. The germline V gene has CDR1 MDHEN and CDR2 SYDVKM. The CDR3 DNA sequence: TGTGCCAGCAGTTTGGGAGGGGCCGGTAATCAGCCCCAGCATTTT. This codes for CASSLGGAGNQPQHF.

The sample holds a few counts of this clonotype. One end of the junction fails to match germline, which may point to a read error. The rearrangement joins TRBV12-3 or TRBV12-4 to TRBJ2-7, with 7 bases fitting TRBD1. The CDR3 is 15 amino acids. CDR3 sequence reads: CGSSSWDRNSYEQHF. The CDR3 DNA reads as TGTGGCAGCAGTTCATGGGACAGAAACTCCTACGAGCAGCACTTC.